The following is a T cell receptor (beta chain) sequence with its context. No antigen is known for it. TCRdb reprocessed the 5' RACE reads via MiXCR and lists one record per CDR3 protein. The sample holds some 790,000 distinct CDR3 sequences, approximately 18% seen once. The V and J ends lost 5 bases and 2 bases respectively, with 14 bases between them. Looked up from germline, CDR1 is SGHRS and CDR2 is YFSETQ. The CDR3 spans 14 residues. The data stem from a study of identical twins. Regarding the study as a whole: Insertions were reduced in abundant cord blood beta clonotypes but not in memory repertoires.

In addition, the sample was reused for a study of T cells expressing NK-cell markers.

Sequencing input: PBMCs. This TCR came from a woman aged 18-29 years in good health. The chain uses TRBV5-1 and TRBJ2-7; maybe TRBD2 (6 bases). The CDR3 region has the DNA TGCGCCAGCAGGGGAAATGGGGGGACCTACGAGCAGTACTTC. Its translation: CASRGNGGTYEQYF. Full variable domain (outside the CDR3, taken from reference TRBV5-1 and TRBJ2-7): KAGVTQTPRYLIKTRGQQVTLSCSPISGHRSVSWYQQTPGQGLQFLFEYFSETQRNKGNFPGRFSGRQFSNSRSEMNVSTLELGDSALYLCASRGNGGTYEQYFGPGTRLTVT.